This TCR beta chain stems from a study of cytomegalovirus exposure and HLA in healthy donors. Study conclusions and caveats: Within an earlier analysis, most TCR beta V segments proved productive either about 90% or about 30% of the time. Among TCR beta chains of equal frequency, HLA-associated ones were more clonally expanded in a later analysis. CMV serostatus was the sole immune exposure data available. V- and J-gene trimming of TCR beta was linked (in a later analysis) to a missense DCLRE1C variant.

13 Jbeta primers and 60 Vbeta primers were used for the PCR. Profiling relied on immunoSEQ multiplex PCR, and the TCRdb table lists in-frame clones only, not all of them. Of roughly 180,000 clones listed, roughly 80% are singletons. To note about this clone: The antigen is undetermined.

The J segment lost 5 bases and the V segment lost 4 bases, leaving 3 bases of the junction unmatched. The CDR3 extends over 13 amino acids. CDR1 LNHDA and CDR2 SQIVND come from the germline V gene (reference sequence). Specimen: PBMCs. This chain connects TRBV19 to TRBJ2-5, with 8 nucleotides matching TRBD1. The TCR sequence derives from a male donor in good health and CMV-seronegative. The CDR3 region has the DNA TGTGCCAGTAGTACGACAGGGGTGGAGACCCAGTACTTC. Protein: CASSTTGVETQYF.